This passage covers 28 T cell receptor beta chains from one sample sequenced in a study of OX40 agonist ivuxolimab in advanced cancers. Repertoires were generated with immunoSEQ multiplex PCR, while TCRdb's copy carries only in-frame clones and drops some. Here the sample spans approximately 35,000 clones, around 80% being singletons. Here the sequenced sample was CD4+ or CD8+ T cells sorted from blood, taken in a trial of the OX40 agonist ivuxolimab. These receptors all come from an adult with an advanced solid tumor such as melanoma, head and neck, liver or kidney cancer.

In its sample, this clone was seen a few times. The V call is TRBV6-1, the J call TRBJ1-4; maybe TRBD1 (6 bases). This CDR3 is built from 14 residues. Germline CDR1 MNHNS, CDR2 SASEGT. V lost 2 bases to trimming and J lost 5 bases, with 9 bases between them. CDR3 sequence (DNA): TGTGCCAGCAGTGAAAGTAGGGGGAATGAAAAACTGTTTTTT. Amino acid sequence: CASSESRGNEKLFF.

In its sample, this clone was seen a few times. V and J are TRBV19 and TRBJ1-1, with no clear D. The CDR3 is 15 amino acids. V was shortened by 3 bases and J by 3 bases, with 14 bases between the two germline ends. Germline CDR1 LNHDA, CDR2 SQIVND (reference sequence). CDR3 nucleotide sequence: TGTGCCAGTAGTATCGGGTATAGGTGGGACACTGAAGCTTTCTTT. Its protein is CASSIGYRWDTEAFF.

V usage is TRBV28 and J usage is TRBJ1-4; D is ambiguous. V was cut by 4 bases and J by 6 bases, with 3 bases left in between. The CDR3 length is 11 residues. The germline V gene encodes CDR1 MDHEN and CDR2 SYDVKM. The CDR3: CASSSYEKLFF. The CDR3 DNA reads as TGTGCCAGCAGTTCTTATGAAAAACTGTTTTTT.

This clone rates as medium-sized. The chain carries TRBV6-6 and TRBJ1-2, with a possible D match to TRBD1 (5 bases). The CDR3 is made up of 14 amino acids. From germline, CDR1 is MNHNY and CDR2 SVGAGI (reference sequence). V dropped 0 bases and J dropped 4 bases, with 9 bases sitting between them. The CDR3, as DNA: TGTGCCAGCAGTTACTCGGCAGGGCCCTATGGCTACACCTTC. It codes for CASSYSAGPYGYTF.

This clone was seen only a few times. The chain carries TRBV9 and TRBJ2-1; 8 nucleotides agree with TRBD2. The ends lost 1 base at V and 10 bases at J; junction bases unmatched: 10. Germline CDR1 and CDR2: SGDLS and YYNGEE. This CDR3 spans 15 amino acids. In DNA, the CDR3 is TGTGCCAGCAGCGTATTACCGGGACTAGTATTGGAGCAGTTCTTC. Translated: CASSVLPGLVLEQFF.

This clone came up once. This CDR3 is also generated by other DNA sequences in the sample. The chain combines TRBV9 with TRBJ2-3; D not certain. Germline V gene lookup returns CDR1 SGDLS and CDR2 YYNGEE. The CDR3 consists of 13 residues. The V gene lost 2 bases and the J gene lost 2 bases, with 6 bases spanning the gap. The chain's CDR3 is CASSVAFTDTQYF. DNA for the CDR3: TGTGCCAGCAGCGTGGCGTTCACAGATACGCAGTATTTT.

The rearrangement links TRBV19 to TRBJ1-5, with D unclear. Trimming took 2 bases from V and 6 from J, leaving 8 bases between them. Per the germline V gene, CDR1 is LNHDA and CDR2 is SQIVND (reference sequence). The length of the CDR3 is 13 residues. The CDR3 DNA follows: TGTGCCAGTAGTATATGGGAATTTCAGCCCCAGCATTTT. Protein product: CASSIWEFQPQHF.

This clone occurred a few times. The chain joins TRBV5-4 to TRBJ1-2; 12 nucleotides agree with TRBD1. The CDR3 has 14 residues. Trimming at V came to 4 bases and at J to 8 bases, leaving 6 bases not matched to a gene. Germline CDR1 and CDR2: SGHNT and YYREEE (reference sequence). Here the CDR3 reads CASSPPGQGAGYTF. DNA for the CDR3: TGTGCCAGCAGCCCGCCGGGACAGGGGGCCGGCTACACCTTC.

The chain combines TRBV10-3 with TRBJ1-6; TRBD1 matches 7 bases. The CDR3 contains 14 residues. V shed 3 bases, J shed 8 bases, and the junction held 4 bases outside the gene matches. Per germline, CDR1 ENHRY and CDR2 SYGVKD. CDR3 in DNA: TGTGCCATCAGTGAAGGAGGGGGCGATTCACCCCTCCACTTT. It encodes CAISEGGGDSPLHF.

V usage is TRBV5-1 and J usage is TRBJ1-1; D is undetermined. The ends were cut back, 2 bases at V and 2 bases at J, with 10 bases in the middle. Germline V lookup: CDR1 SGHRS, CDR2 YFSETQ. The CDR3 contains 14 residues. This CDR3 is CASSLNPGNTEAFF. CDR3 sequence (DNA): TGCGCCAGCAGCTTAAATCCCGGTAACACTGAAGCTTTCTTT.

The J gene is TRBJ1-1, the V gene TRBV5-1, with 8 positions matching TRBD1. This CDR3 has 13 residues. With V trimmed by 3 bases and J by 4 bases, 2 bases remained unmatched. From germline, CDR1 is SGHRS and CDR2 YFSETQ. The CDR3 loop is CASSSTGGTEAFF. Here the CDR3 DNA reads TGCGCCAGCAGCTCAACAGGGGGCACTGAAGCTTTCTTT.

The chain uses TRBV7-9 and TRBJ1-5; 8 nucleotides match TRBD1. This CDR3 region has 14 residues. Germline lookup yields CDR1 SEHNR and CDR2 FQNEAQ (reference sequence). The J segment lost 2 bases and the V segment lost 5 bases, leaving 2 bases of the junction unmatched. The CDR3 protein is CASSADRGNQPQHF. The DNA for the CDR3 is TGTGCCAGCAGCGCGGACAGGGGCAATCAGCCCCAGCATTTT.

V usage is TRBV5-1 and J usage is TRBJ2-5, with TRBD2 identical over 10 bases. V was clipped by 4 bases and J by 6 bases; unmatched bases: 9. Germline V CDR1 and CDR2: SGHRS, YFSETQ. This CDR3 spans 15 amino acids. The CDR3: CASSPAGLAVKTQYF. Here the CDR3 DNA reads TGCGCCAGCAGCCCGGCAGGACTAGCGGTGAAGACCCAGTACTTC.

The chain combines TRBV28 with TRBJ1-6; D perhaps matches TRBD1 (5 bases). V dropped 6 bases and J dropped 7 bases, with 19 bases sitting between them. The CDR3 is 16 amino acids. The germline gives CDR1 MDHEN, CDR2 SYDVKM. The CDR3: CASRTYKGTQNSPLHF. DNA of the CDR3: TGTGCCAGCAGGACCTATAAGGGGACTCAGAATTCACCCCTCCACTTT.

There are a few counts of this clone. The chain couples TRBV28 to TRBJ2-1; tentatively, D is TRBD1 or TRBD2 (6 bases each). V lost 5 bases to trimming and J lost 14 bases, with 16 bases between them. CDR1 and CDR2 (germline): MDHEN, SYDVKM. The CDR3 is 12 residues long. CDR3 amino acids: CASSLVMGGEFF. CDR3 nucleotides: TGTGCCAGCAGTCTTGTGATGGGGGGCGAGTTCTTC. Combining the CDR3 with reference TRBV28 and TRBJ2-1 gives the whole variable domain DVKVTQSSRYLVKRTGEKVFLECVQDMDHENMFWYRQDPGLGLRLIYFSYDVKMKEKGDIPEGYSVSREKKERFSLILESASTNQTSMYLCASSLVMGGEFFGPGTRLTVL.

The chain recombines TRBV11-3 with TRBJ2-1, with a weak D call TRBD2 (6 bases). The V and J ends lost 6 bases and 3 bases respectively, with 15 bases between them. The CDR3 totals 15 residues. CDR1 is SGHNT, CDR2 YENEEA, per germline. The CDR3 is CASSDDGGGYNEQFF. CDR3 DNA sequence: TGTGCCAGCAGTGACGACGGGGGTGGCTACAATGAGCAGTTCTTC.

The J gene is TRBJ2-3, the V gene TRBV11-3; tentatively, D is TRBD2 (7 bases). The CDR3 length is 16 residues. Germline CDR1 and CDR2: SGHNT and YENEEA. Trimming shortened V by 5 bases and J by 4 bases, and 19 bases separated the two germline ends. CDR3 in amino acids: CASSERRGGLADTQYF. The CDR3 DNA is TGTGCCAGCAGCGAGCGGAGGGGGGGGCTAGCAGATACGCAGTATTTT. Full variable domain (outside the CDR3, taken from reference TRBV11-3 and TRBJ2-3): EAGVVQSPRYKIIEKKQPVAFWCNPISGHNTLYWYLQNLGQGPELLIRYENEEAVDDSQLPKDRFSAERLKGVDSTLKIQPAELGDSAVYLCASSERRGGLADTQYFGPGTRLTVL.

Written as DNA, the CDR3 is TGTGCCAGCAGATCACAGGGGGGGGGCTACACCTTC. Protein sequence: CASRSQGGGYTF. The chain couples TRBV6-6 to TRBJ1-2; 8 positions agree with TRBD1. The ends lost 6 bases at V and 8 bases at J; junction bases unmatched: 5. The CDR3 has 12 residues. CDR1 and CDR2 (germline): MNHNY, SVGAGI (reference sequence).

The V gene is TRBV19, the J gene TRBJ1-2; D remains unclear. V was trimmed by 7 bases and J by 8 bases, leaving 20 bases between them. The germline CDR1 and CDR2 sequences are LNHDA and SQIVND (reference sequence). This CDR3 has 14 residues. The DNA of the CDR3 is TGTGCCAGTACCCCAACTGTGGGAGCGTGGGGCTACACCTTC. It encodes CASTPTVGAWGYTF.

V is TRBV13 and J is TRBJ1-2; D call uncertain. Trimming removed 5 bases at V and 4 bases at J, with 17 bases between. CDR1 is PRHDT, CDR2 FYEKMQ, per germline (reference sequence). The CDR3 has 15 amino acids. The CDR3 is CASSLQQTSSYGYTF. The CDR3 coding sequence is TGTGCCAGCAGCCTTCAGCAGACGTCCAGCTATGGCTACACCTTC.

The CDR3 is CASSYVGQGYEQYF. CDR3 DNA: TGCGCCAGCAGCTACGTGGGACAGGGCTACGAGCAGTACTTC. V and J are TRBV5-1 and TRBJ2-5; 9 bases map to TRBD1. Gene TRBJ2-7 matches the end of the DNA better, so the J call may be wrong. Germline CDR1 reads SGHRS; CDR2 reads YFSETQ. This CDR3 is built from 14 residues.

The chain joins TRBV6-6 to TRBJ2-1; a possible D gene is TRBD1 (6 bases). Germline CDR1 and CDR2: MNHNY and SVGAGI (reference sequence). The CDR3 has 15 amino acids. V shed 2 bases and J shed 2 bases, with 10 bases lying between them. CDR3 sequence: CASSYARQAYNEQFF. CDR3 nucleotide sequence: TGTGCCAGCAGTTACGCGCGACAGGCCTACAATGAGCAGTTCTTC.

The DNA of the CDR3 is TGTGCCAGCAGCAAAGGGGAGGAGGACTCCTACGAGCAGTACTTC. Protein sequence: CASSKGEEDSYEQYF. V usage is TRBV21-1 and J usage is TRBJ2-5; TRBD2 reflects the table's D call only, with no check against the DNA. The DNA end is a closer match to TRBJ2-7, so the J assignment may be wrong. TRBV21-1 is labeled a pseudogene. The CDR3 has 15 residues.

The chain recombines TRBV6-6 with TRBJ1-1; TRBD1 matches at 10 bases. Germline CDR1 and CDR2: MNHNY and SVGAGI (reference sequence). The ends lost 4 bases at V and 3 bases at J; junction bases unmatched: 2. The CDR3 runs 14 residues. CDR3 amino acids: CASSSGTGDTEAFF. The DNA of the CDR3 is TGTGCCAGCAGTTCCGGGACAGGGGACACTGAAGCTTTCTTT.

The rearrangement uses TRBV19 and TRBJ2-7; possibly TRBD2 for D (6 bases). Germline assignment: CDR1 LNHDA and CDR2 SQIVND (reference sequence). The CDR3 has 13 residues. V was pared by 6 bases and J by 3 bases, with 12 bases between. In DNA form, the CDR3 reads TGTGCCAGTAGGGGAGTCGGGAGCTACGAGCAGTACTTC. As protein: CASRGVGSYEQYF.

The rearrangement joins TRBV27 to TRBJ2-7; weak D call: TRBD1 (5 bases). The CDR3 has 11 residues. The V gene's germline CDR1 is MNHEY and CDR2 SMNVEV (reference sequence). Between the trimmed V and J ends, which lost 3 bases and 8 bases, there was a span of 8 bases. The CDR3 loop reads CASSFKGQQYF. The CDR3 DNA reads TGTGCCAGCAGTTTCAAGGGGCAGCAGTACTTC.

V and J are TRBV7-8 and TRBJ2-1, with TRBD2 matching over 10 bases. Germline CDR1 and CDR2: SGHVS and FQNEAQ. V lost 5 bases and J lost 0; bases outside the gene matches: 7. The CDR3 has 17 residues. Here the CDR3 reads CASSPYSGGNSYNEQFF. CDR3 DNA: TGTGCCAGCAGCCCATATAGCGGGGGGAACTCCTACAATGAGCAGTTCTTC.

V and J are TRBV15 and TRBJ1-6; D might be TRBD1 (5 bases). The germline V and J ends were trimmed by 5 bases and 10 bases, with 24 bases remaining between them. The CDR3 length is 17 residues. Germline assignment: CDR1 LNHNV and CDR2 YYDKDF (reference sequence). CDR3 nucleotides: TGTGCCACCAGCCCTCCTAGGGGACGTACAGGAGGCTCACCCCTCCACTTT. It codes for CATSPPRGRTGGSPLHF.